The 11 T cell receptor beta chains reported below all come from one sample, sequenced in a study of T cell repertoires in cytomegalovirus infection. TCRdb itself ran the reads through MiXCR, one entry per CDR3 protein. The sample has about 490,000 distinct CDR3 sequences, 26% seen once. The sequencing input was PBMCs. The receptor source for this set is a human donor in good health (CMV status not recorded). Some clones in this sample may be carry-over from other donors' samples.

This clonotype was seen only a few times. The chain employs TRBV11-2 and TRBJ2-5; TRBD1 matches 9 bases. With 4 bases clipped from V and 5 bases from J, the junction kept 11 bases outside the gene matches. CDR1 and CDR2 (germline): SGHAT, FQNNGV. The CDR3 loop spans 16 amino acids. The CDR3 spells CASSYPGQGLGETQYF. CDR3 DNA: TGTGCCAGCAGCTACCCGGGACAGGGTTTGGGGGAGACCCAGTACTTC.

V usage is TRBV19 and J usage is TRBJ1-3, with D possibly matching TRBD1 (5 bases). The CDR3 is made up of 21 amino acids. V shed 3 bases and J shed 2 bases, with 29 bases lying between them. Germline V CDR1 and CDR2: LNHDA, SQIVND (reference sequence). The CDR3, as DNA: TGTGCCAGTAGTATTTATCATAGCACCTGGGGGAACACGATCACTGGAAACACCATATATTTT. This gives the protein CASSIYHSTWGNTITGNTIYF.

This sequence joins TRBV28 and TRBJ2-1; the D gene is possibly TRBD2 (5 bases). The CDR3 extends over 15 amino acids. Per the germline V gene, CDR1 is MDHEN and CDR2 is SYDVKM. V lost 5 bases to trimming and J lost 7 bases, with 18 bases between them. CDR3 sequence reads: CASSPLLGSWNEQFF. Written as DNA, the CDR3 is TGTGCCAGCAGTCCCCTTTTGGGGAGTTGGAATGAGCAGTTCTTC.

The genes are TRBV29-1 and TRBJ2-2, with 7 positions matching TRBD2. The trim removed 5 bases at V and 2 bases at J, leaving 11 bases unmatched. CDR1 and CDR2 from the germline V gene are SQVTM and ANQGSEA. This CDR3 is built from 16 residues. CDR3 protein: CSVRVFERDNTGELFF. In DNA form, the CDR3 reads TGCAGCGTTCGGGTATTCGAGCGGGACAACACCGGGGAGCTGTTTTTT.

The rearrangement links TRBV4-3 to TRBJ1-1; D may be TRBD1 (5 bases). V was clipped by 0 bases and J by 1 base, with 9 bases between them. This CDR3 comprises 15 residues. Germline CDR1 LGHNA, CDR2 YSLEER. The CDR3, as DNA: TGCGCCAGCAGCCAAGATCAGGGAGAGAACACTGAAGCTTTCTTT. This sequence encodes CASSQDQGENTEAFF.

This chain uses TRBV6-1 with TRBJ1-5; TRBD1 aligns across 9 bases. Unmatched junction bases numbered 3, after V lost 1 base and J lost 5 bases. This CDR3 region has 15 residues. In germline, CDR1 is MNHNS, CDR2 SASEGT. The CDR3 region has the DNA TGTGCCAGCAGTGAAGTAGGACAGGGGCATCAGCCCCAGCATTTT. Protein: CASSEVGQGHQPQHF.

This clonotype was counted only a few times. This chain joins TRBV6-6 and TRBJ2-3; D remains ambiguous. CDR3 size: 13 residues. Per germline, CDR1 MNHNY and CDR2 SVGAGI (reference sequence). Trimming removed 5 bases at V and 7 bases at J, with 13 bases between. The chain's CDR3 is CASSGPPPYTQYF. Here the CDR3 DNA reads TGTGCCAGCAGTGGACCTCCGCCTTATACGCAGTATTTT.

The table lists this clonotype with many counts. The J gene is TRBJ2-1, the V gene TRBV7-2; D unclear. V lost 1 base, J lost 6 bases, and 10 bases lay in between. CDR1 and CDR2 from the germline V gene are SGHTA and FQGNSA. The CDR3 is 14 amino acids. CDR3: CASSLVAQGNEQFF. CDR3 sequence (DNA): TGTGCCAGCAGCTTAGTCGCCCAAGGCAATGAGCAGTTCTTC.

This clonotype was counted between two and nine times. The gene calls are TRBV29-1 and TRBJ2-7; D is perhaps TRBD2 (6 bases). V lost 7 bases and J lost 0, with 10 bases in between. The V gene's germline CDR1 is SQVTM and CDR2 ANQGSEA. This CDR3 region has 12 residues. Here the CDR3 reads CSAATSSYEQYV. CDR3 in DNA: TGCAGCGCCGCGACTAGCTCCTACGAGCAGTACGTC.

At least ten counts were recorded for this clonotype. The CDR3: CASSQDLSGGSGEQFF. CDR3 in DNA: TGCGCCAGCAGCCAAGATCTTAGCGGGGGGTCGGGTGAGCAGTTCTTC. This chain uses TRBV4-3 with TRBJ2-1; TRBD2 aligns across 10 bases. Germline V CDR1 and CDR2: LGHNA, YSLEER. V was pared by 0 bases and J by 9 bases, with 8 bases of the junction left unmatched. The CDR3 runs 16 residues.

The table lists this clonotype with a few counts. The chain uses TRBV15 and TRBJ2-3, with 14 nucleotides matching TRBD2. With 1 base clipped from V and 5 bases from J, the junction kept 5 bases outside the gene matches. The germline gives CDR1 LNHNV, CDR2 YYDKDF (reference sequence). This CDR3 comprises 17 residues. The CDR3 region is CATSRGGLAGVKDTQYF. CDR3 coding DNA: TGTGCCACCAGCAGAGGGGGACTAGCGGGAGTGAAAGATACGCAGTATTTT.